The next 2 T cell receptor beta chains were all read from a single sample in a study of cytomegalovirus exposure and HLA in healthy donors. With 60 Vbeta and 13 Jbeta primers, the PCR was carried out. Using immunoSEQ multiplex PCR, the repertoire was profiled, and TCRdb retains in-frame clones only, with some absent. This table has fewer than 150,000 clones, 65% to 75% appearing once. Sequenced input: PBMCs. The receptors were sampled from a woman aged 45-65 years in good health and CMV-seropositive.

V usage is TRBV4-2 and J usage is TRBJ1-1, with 8 bases lining up with TRBD1. The CDR3 extends over 15 amino acids. The germline V gene has CDR1 LGHNA and CDR2 YNFKEQ. With 4 bases clipped from V and 1 base from J, the junction kept 5 bases outside the gene matches. In DNA, the CDR3 is TGTGCCAGCAGCCCTGACAGGGGTAGGAACACTGAAGCTTTCTTT. Translation: CASSPDRGRNTEAFF.

This chain connects TRBV5-1 to TRBJ2-3; TRBD2 matches 7 bases. Trimming cost V 0 bases and J 5 bases; bases outside gene matches: 9. Germline CDR1 is SGHRS and CDR2 is YFSETQ. This CDR3 is 16 amino acids long. CDR3 sequence (DNA): TGCGCCAGCAGCTTGGAAGGTGGGAGGGCCGAAGATACGCAGTATTTT. Its translation: CASSLEGGRAEDTQYF.